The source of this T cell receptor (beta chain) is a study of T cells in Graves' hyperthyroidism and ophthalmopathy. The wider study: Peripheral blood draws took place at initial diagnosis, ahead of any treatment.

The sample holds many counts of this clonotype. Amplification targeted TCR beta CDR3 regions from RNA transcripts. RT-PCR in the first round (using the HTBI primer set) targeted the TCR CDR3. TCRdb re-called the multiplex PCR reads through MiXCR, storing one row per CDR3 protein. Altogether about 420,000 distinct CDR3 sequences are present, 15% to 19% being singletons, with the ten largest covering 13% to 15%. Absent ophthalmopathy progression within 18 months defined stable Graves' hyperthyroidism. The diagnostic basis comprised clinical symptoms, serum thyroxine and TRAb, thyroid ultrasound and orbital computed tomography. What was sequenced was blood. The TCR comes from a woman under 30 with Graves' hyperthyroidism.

CDR3 sequence reads: CASRAGQGGNQPQHF. CDR3 nucleotides: TGTGCCAGTAGGGCGGGACAGGGTGGTAATCAGCCCCAGCATTTT. The J gene is TRBJ1-5, the V gene TRBV19, with 9 bases lining up with TRBD1. The CDR3 runs 15 residues. V lost 6 bases, J lost 4 bases, and 7 bases stayed unmatched. CDR1 is LNHDA and CDR2 is SQIVND in the germline V gene (reference sequence).